Below are 28 T cell receptor beta chains sequenced from a single sample in a study of T-cell memory formation after mild COVID-19. One entry per CDR3 protein, called by TCRdb with MiXCR from the 5' RACE reads. The sample has about 560,000 distinct CDR3 sequences, roughly a sixth seen once. Sequenced: PBMCs or a T cell subset sorted from them (not recorded which). These receptor sequences come from an adult woman who had mild COVID-19 (a few samples of this study predate the infection). Cell type and time point are not known.

This chain uses TRBV6-2 or TRBV6-3 with TRBJ1-1; D is unclear. CDR1 and CDR2 from the germline V gene are MNHEY and SVGEGT. The CDR3 has 16 residues. V was pared by 2 bases and J by 4 bases, with 17 bases between. The CDR3 DNA is TGTGCCAGCAGTTACCTGGGGAGTGGGCCGGGCACTGAAGCTTTCTTT. This codes for CASSYLGSGPGTEAFF.

This clonotype was recorded at least ten times. The chain joins TRBV7-9 to TRBJ1-1; D possibly corresponds to TRBD1 (5 bases). CDR1 and CDR2 (germline): SEHNR, FQNEAQ (reference sequence). The CDR3 is 13 residues long. Trimming removed 5 bases at V and 0 bases at J, with 7 bases between. CDR3 bases: TGTGCCAGCAGCCCAGGGTTGAACACTGAAGCTTTCTTT. It yields the protein CASSPGLNTEAFF.

In this sample, this clonotype turned up many times. The chain employs TRBV24-1 and TRBJ2-2; 7 bases map to TRBD1. Trimming cost V 3 bases and J 5 bases; bases outside gene matches: 8. This CDR3 is built from 16 residues. Looked up from germline, CDR1 is KGHDR and CDR2 is SFDVKD. The CDR3 protein is CATSDRTGSGTGELFF. In nucleotides, the CDR3 is TGTGCCACCAGTGATCGGACAGGATCGGGTACCGGGGAGCTGTTTTTT.

The chain uses TRBV20-1 and TRBJ2-1; D uncertain. Germline V gene data show CDR1 as DFQATT and CDR2 as SNEGSKA (reference sequence). The CDR3 extends over 12 amino acids. V lost 4 bases and J 6 bases, leaving 10 bases between the germline ends. CDR3 bases: TGCAGTGCTATCGGCAATCCCAATGAGCAGTTCTTC. This codes for CSAIGNPNEQFF.

The chain couples TRBV6-1 to TRBJ2-2, with D possibly TRBD1 on 6 matching bases. Per the germline V gene, CDR1 is MNHNS and CDR2 is SASEGT. CDR3 length: 15 amino acids. V gave up 4 bases and J gave up 1 base, with 10 bases separating them. The CDR3, as DNA: TGTGCCAGCAGTGGAGACAGGTGGAACACCGGGGAGCTGTTTTTT. This sequence encodes CASSGDRWNTGELFF.

The chain links TRBV7-2 to TRBJ2-1, with 11 positions matching TRBD2. This CDR3 has 15 residues. Trimming removed 6 bases from V and 7 bases from J; junction bases left unmatched: 8. Germline assignment: CDR1 SGHTA and CDR2 FQGNSA. The CDR3, as DNA: TGTGCCAGCAGTAGACTAGCGGGACTTGTTAATGAGCAGTTCTTC. Its protein is CASSRLAGLVNEQFF.

The V gene is TRBV21-1, the J gene TRBJ1-2. TRBV21-1 is designated a pseudogene. The CDR3 is 16 amino acids. CDR3 in DNA: TGTGCCAGCAGCCCACGGTGGAGGGGAAATTTATTAGGCTACACCTTC. Its protein is CASSPRWRGNLLGYTF.

V is TRBV12-3 or TRBV12-4 and J is TRBJ2-7, with D unclear. The V end was cut by 6 bases, the J end by 3 bases, with 15 bases between. This CDR3 is 14 amino acids long. CDR3 nucleotides: TGTGCCAGCAGACCGGGCAATTCAGGCTACGAGCAGTACTTC. Translating gives CASRPGNSGYEQYF.

V is TRBV7-9 and J is TRBJ2-3, with TRBD1 identical over 8 bases. V shed 6 bases and J 1 base; nucleotides not matched to a gene: 6. The CDR3 has 15 amino acids. Germline V gene lookup returns CDR1 SEHNR and CDR2 FQNEAQ (reference sequence). CDR3 amino acids: CASRPQGAGTDTQYF. The CDR3 DNA reads as TGTGCCAGCAGACCTCAGGGGGCTGGCACAGATACGCAGTATTTT.

The chain combines TRBV2 with TRBJ2-2; D is unclear. This CDR3 has 13 amino acids. Germline V gives CDR1 SNHLY, CDR2 FYNNEI. V lost 10 bases and J 0 bases, leaving 9 bases between the germline ends. CDR3 nucleotide sequence: TGTGCCACAGTCAAAGCGAACACCGGGGAGCTGTTTTTT. Its protein is CATVKANTGELFF.

This clonotype has more than one count but fewer than ten. The rearrangement links TRBV6-1 to TRBJ1-5, with 7 bases identical to TRBD1. This CDR3 has 15 residues. CDR1 is MNHNS and CDR2 is SASEGT in the germline V gene. Germline trimming cut 4 bases from V and 2 bases from J; bases unmatched to any gene: 5. This CDR3 is CASSATGVGNQPQHF. The DNA for the CDR3 is TGTGCCAGCAGTGCCACAGGGGTGGGCAATCAGCCCCAGCATTTT.

This clonotype was picked up a small number of times. The chain joins TRBV12-3 or TRBV12-4 to TRBJ1-2; D is unresolved. CDR3 length: 14 residues. The V gene lost 2 bases and the J gene lost 3 bases, with 10 bases spanning the gap. CDR3 DNA: TGTGCCAGCAGTTTATTAGCAGGATACTATGGCTACACCTTC. This sequence encodes CASSLLAGYYGYTF.

In its sample, this clonotype was seen once. The chain uses TRBV3-1 and TRBJ1-5; D is ambiguous. The germline V gene has CDR1 LGHDT and CDR2 YNNKEL (reference sequence). This CDR3 is 16 amino acids long. V lost 0 bases and J lost 6, with 15 bases in between. CDR3 sequence (DNA): TGTGCCAGCAGCCAAGATCCATGGGGATCGGGTCAGCCCCAGCATTTT. Its protein product is CASSQDPWGSGQPQHF.

This clonotype was detected only a few times. The chain recombines TRBV20-1 with TRBJ2-3; D is unresolved. Germline V gives CDR1 DFQATT, CDR2 SNEGSKA (reference sequence). Trimming removed 2 bases from V and 2 bases from J, with 11 bases in between. This CDR3 spans 14 amino acids. Here the CDR3 DNA reads TGCAGTGCTAGAAAGCTTAGGACCACAGATACGCAGTATTTT. The encoded protein is CSARKLRTTDTQYF.

The chain carries TRBV15 and TRBJ1-5; D remains ambiguous. The germline V gene encodes CDR1 LNHNV and CDR2 YYDKDF (reference sequence). Deletions cut 9 bases from V and 8 bases from J, with 20 bases between. There are 14 residues in the CDR3. The CDR3 DNA follows: TGTGCCACTGGGGAGGTGAGGGTCATCGAGCCCCAGCATTTT. It is translated as CATGEVRVIEPQHF.

V usage is TRBV7-6 and J usage is TRBJ2-7; D is undetermined. This CDR3 has 12 residues. Germline CDR1 is SGHVS and CDR2 is FNYEAQ. The ends were cut back, 5 bases at V and 1 base at J, with 6 bases in the middle. This CDR3 is CASSHRSYEQYF. CDR3 sequence (DNA): TGTGCCAGCAGCCACAGATCCTACGAGCAGTACTTC.

There are a few counts of this clonotype. The chain uses TRBV18 and TRBJ2-1; 7 nucleotides line up with TRBD2. In germline, CDR1 is KGHSH, CDR2 LQKENI. The CDR3 extends over 15 amino acids. After removal of 2 bases from V and 15 bases from J, the junction contained 16 bases not matched to a gene. In DNA, the CDR3 is TGTGCCAGCTCACCAGCTCATCAGCGGGGACCGGGGTTGTTCTTC. As protein: CASSPAHQRGPGLFF.

This clonotype was observed a handful of times. DNA of the CDR3: TGTGCCAGCAGTTTCAGGACTAGCGGTGCCACAGATACGCAGTATTTT. This codes for CASSFRTSGATDTQYF. V usage is TRBV12-3 or TRBV12-4 and J usage is TRBJ2-3; 10 bases align to TRBD2. This CDR3 is built from 16 residues. Trimming cost V 3 bases and J 2 bases; bases outside gene matches: 5.

The rearrangement links TRBV15 to TRBJ1-1; D is possibly TRBD1 (6 bases). Trimming shortened V by 1 base and J by 1 base, and 10 bases separated the two germline ends. The CDR3 spans 15 residues. The germline V gene has CDR1 LNHNV and CDR2 YYDKDF (reference sequence). As DNA, the CDR3 is TGTGCCACCAGCAGAGCACGGGGGCCGAACACTGAAGCTTTCTTT. It is translated as CATSRARGPNTEAFF. Full variable domain (outside the CDR3, taken from reference TRBV15 and TRBJ1-1): DAMVIQNPRYQVTQFGKPVTLSCSQTLNHNVMYWYQQKSSQAPKLLFHYYDKDFNNEADTPDNFQSRRPNTSFCFLDIRSPGLGDTAMYLCATSRARGPNTEAFFGQGTRLTVV.

The rearrangement links TRBV11-2 to TRBJ2-7, with a possible D match to TRBD2 (7 bases). The V gene lost 5 bases and the J gene lost 7 bases, with 21 bases spanning the gap. This CDR3 has 15 residues. Germline V gives CDR1 SGHAT, CDR2 FQNNGV. CDR3 coding DNA: TGTGCCAGCAGCAGGCCGCGGGGGCTGAATGGGGAGCAGTACTTC. Amino acid sequence: CASSRPRGLNGEQYF.

The chain employs TRBV24-1 and TRBJ2-3; 13 nucleotides match TRBD2. The germline V gene encodes CDR1 KGHDR and CDR2 SFDVKD. This CDR3 is 15 amino acids long. The V gene end was trimmed by 9 bases and the J gene end by 4 bases; junction bases not matched to a gene: 6. The CDR3 sequence: CATGKTSGRSDTQYF. As DNA, the CDR3 is TGTGCCACCGGCAAGACTAGCGGGAGGTCAGATACGCAGTATTTT.

The chain combines TRBV12-3 or TRBV12-4 with TRBJ1-6; TRBD1 agrees at 7 bases. V was pared by 5 bases and J by 9 bases, with 10 bases of the junction left unmatched. CDR3 length equals 15 residues. The CDR3 region is CASSLGTVTSSPLHF. CDR3 coding DNA: TGTGCCAGCAGTCTTGGGACAGTAACATCTTCACCCCTCCACTTT.

The CDR3 region is CASSWGVAVSRLADTQYF. In DNA, the CDR3 is TGTGCCAGCAGCTGGGGTGTGGCAGTAAGTCGTCTCGCAGATACGCAGTATTTT. V usage is TRBV7-2 and J usage is TRBJ2-3; the D is unclear. Trimming stripped 4 bases from V and 4 bases from J, with 24 bases between. The germline V gene has CDR1 SGHTA and CDR2 FQGNSA. The CDR3 consists of 18 residues.

CDR3 DNA sequence: TGTGCCAGCAGCATGAACGGGGAGCTGTTTTTT. Protein product: CASSMNGELFF. The chain recombines TRBV5-4 with TRBJ2-2; D remains unclear. The germline CDR1 and CDR2 sequences are SGHNT and YYREEE (reference sequence). Trimming cost V 4 bases and J 7 bases, with 5 bases left between them. The CDR3 is 11 residues long.

Ten or more counts support this clonotype. This sequence joins TRBV5-1 and TRBJ2-7; D is unresolved. CDR1 and CDR2 (germline): SGHRS, YFSETQ. The CDR3 length is 12 residues. V was clipped by 1 base and J by 2 bases, with 4 bases between them. The DNA for the CDR3 is TGCGCCAGCAGCTTGAGCGCCTACGAGCAGTACTTC. It encodes CASSLSAYEQYF.

This chain links TRBV18 with TRBJ1-2; D is unclear. Germline V CDR1 and CDR2: KGHSH, LQKENI. V was shortened by 3 bases and J by 8 bases, with 19 bases between the two germline ends. The length of the CDR3 is 15 residues. CDR3 residues: CASSPLGLGERGYTF. CDR3 coding DNA: TGTGCCAGCTCACCCCTCGGACTAGGTGAGAGGGGCTACACCTTC.

The gene calls are TRBV9 and TRBJ2-1; D is perhaps TRBD2 (5 bases). CDR1 SGDLS and CDR2 YYNGEE come from the germline V gene. The length of the CDR3 is 14 residues. The ends were cut back, 0 bases at V and 7 bases at J, with 11 bases in the middle. This chain's CDR3 is CASSVASLGNEQFF. In DNA, the CDR3 is TGTGCCAGCAGCGTAGCTTCACTAGGTAATGAGCAGTTCTTC. Variable domain in full (rest from reference TRBV9 and TRBJ2-1): DSGVTQTPKHLITATGQRVTLRCSPRSGDLSVYWYQQSLDQGLQFLIQYYNGEERAKGNILERFSAQQFPDLHSELNLSSLELGDSALYFCASSVASLGNEQFFGPGTRLTVL.

This clonotype has at least ten counts. This CDR3 is CASSPRGGYQETQYF. In DNA form, the CDR3 reads TGTGCCAGCTCACCACGAGGGGGATACCAAGAGACCCAGTACTTC. The chain carries TRBV18 and TRBJ2-5, with D possibly being TRBD1 (6 bases). Trimming took 1 base from V and 0 from J, leaving 9 bases between them. Germline CDR1 is KGHSH and CDR2 is LQKENI. The CDR3 totals 15 residues.